Listed here are 29 T cell receptor beta chains from one sample, sequenced in a study of monozygotic twins with inflammatory bowel disease. TCRdb reprocessed the 5' RACE reads and reports one entry per CDR3 protein, with no DNA. The sample table sets out some 190,000 distinct CDR3 sequences. The sequenced sample was blood. The origin of the receptors is a human donor with ulcerative colitis or Crohn's disease, or a healthy co-twin of an affected twin (not recorded which).

The gene calls are TRBV6-6 and TRBJ2-3; the D call of TRBD1 rests on TCRdb alone, since no DNA is present to check it. This CDR3 spans 14 amino acids. The germline CDR1 and CDR2 sequences are MNHNY and SVGAGI (reference sequence). This chain's CDR3 is CASRDSPSTDTQYF.

The chain joins TRBV7-2 to TRBJ2-2; TCRdb calls TRBD2, which cannot be checked without DNA. CDR3 size: 14 residues. Per the germline V gene, CDR1 is SGHTA and CDR2 is FQGNSA. CDR3 region: CASMRDYNTGELFF.

This CDR3 reads CATSDIQGYGYTF. The chain employs TRBV24-1 and TRBJ1-2; the TCRdb call, TRBD1, lacks DNA for checking. The germline CDR1 and CDR2 sequences are KGHDR and SFDVKD. This CDR3 is 13 amino acids long.

The chain has TRBV5-1 and TRBJ1-3. This CDR3 has 12 amino acids. Germline V gene lookup returns CDR1 SGHRS and CDR2 YFSETQ. CDR3 region: CASSLPGNTIYF.

CDR3 in amino acids: CASSKWNLNTGELFF. The chain has TRBV19 and TRBJ2-2. From germline, CDR1 is LNHDA and CDR2 SQIVND (reference sequence). The CDR3 totals 15 residues.

The J gene is TRBJ2-1, the V gene TRBV6-2 or TRBV6-3; TCRdb's D gene call, TRBD2, goes unchecked for lack of DNA. Germline lookup yields CDR1 MNHEY and CDR2 SVGEGT. The CDR3 runs 16 residues. CDR3 amino acids: CASSSPGLANYNEQFF.

The chain combines TRBV7-9 with TRBJ2-1; the TRBD2 assignment by TCRdb is unverifiable without DNA. The CDR3 spans 17 residues. Germline lookup yields CDR1 SEHNR and CDR2 FQNEAQ (reference sequence). The CDR3 loop reads CASSSPQSGGDYNEQFF.

The gene calls are TRBV5-4 and TRBJ2-5; lacking DNA, the TRBD2 call made by TCRdb goes unchecked. CDR1 and CDR2 from the germline V gene are SGHNT and YYREEE (reference sequence). There are 11 residues in the CDR3. CDR3 in amino acids: CASSFEGTQYF.

The V and J genes are TRBV7-2 and TRBJ1-1; TCRdb picks TRBD1, but there is no DNA to check that call. CDR1 SGHTA and CDR2 FQGNSA come from the germline V gene. The CDR3 covers 14 residues. This chain's CDR3 is CASSHWDSSDILGF.

The J gene is TRBJ2-7, the V gene TRBV6-1. CDR3 length: 13 residues. In germline, CDR1 is MNHNS, CDR2 SASEGT. The CDR3 here is CASSGRLSYEQYF.

The chain is built from TRBV28 and TRBJ2-2; TCRdb selects TRBD1, and the lack of DNA leaves this call unchecked. This CDR3 is built from 17 residues. Germline V gene lookup returns CDR1 MDHEN and CDR2 SYDVKM. The CDR3 reads CASSFPRGQANTGELFF.

The J gene is TRBJ1-1, the V gene TRBV21-1. TRBV21-1 is deemed a pseudogene. The CDR3 has 15 amino acids. The CDR3 reads CASSLMTDKNTEAFF.

The rearrangement uses TRBV19 and TRBJ2-5; TCRdb lists TRBD1, though no DNA is available to test this call. Per germline, CDR1 LNHDA and CDR2 SQIVND (reference sequence). The CDR3 is 15 amino acids. CDR3 amino acids: CASRLGQGIQETQYF.

The chain couples TRBV4-2 to TRBJ2-1; the TCRdb call, TRBD2, lacks DNA for checking. CDR3 length equals 16 residues. Germline V lookup: CDR1 LGHNA, CDR2 YNFKEQ. CDR3 region: CASSPPGFRDLGEQFF.

J is TRBJ1-4 and V is TRBV15. The CDR3 totals 11 residues. CDR1 is LNHNV, CDR2 YYDKDF, per germline (reference sequence). The chain's CDR3 is CATLSREKLFF.

The chain couples TRBV7-9 to TRBJ2-1; absent DNA, TCRdb's TRBD2 call cannot be checked. The CDR3 runs 16 residues. Germline CDR1 SEHNR, CDR2 FQNEAQ (reference sequence). CDR3 region: CASSFGGRGGYNEQFF.

CDR3 sequence: CATSREYRGPGANVLTF. This chain connects TRBV15 to TRBJ2-6; TCRdb calls TRBD1, which cannot be checked without DNA. The CDR3 totals 17 residues. In germline, CDR1 is LNHNV, CDR2 YYDKDF (reference sequence).

The chain couples TRBV7-3 to TRBJ2-2; TCRdb returns TRBD1, unconfirmable since there is no DNA. Per the germline V gene, CDR1 is SGHTA and CDR2 is FQGTGA. This CDR3 region has 15 residues. CDR3 in amino acids: CASRRDRMNTGELFF.

The rearrangement uses TRBV9 and TRBJ2-3. Germline CDR1 is SGDLS and CDR2 is YYNGEE. This CDR3 has 13 amino acids. The CDR3 reads CASSVGEVNTQYF.

The V call is TRBV7-6, the J call TRBJ1-1; lacking DNA, the TRBD1 call made by TCRdb goes unchecked. The length of the CDR3 is 15 residues. Germline lookup yields CDR1 SGHVS and CDR2 FNYEAQ. CDR3 region: CASSFVTGGVTEAFF.

The V and J genes are TRBV20-1 and TRBJ2-1; TCRdb picks TRBD2, but there is no DNA to check that call. The CDR3 spans 15 residues. Per the germline V gene, CDR1 is DFQATT and CDR2 is SNEGSKA (reference sequence). CDR3 in amino acids: CSAPLPLDPYNEQFF.

The chain employs TRBV7-3 and TRBJ2-1; TCRdb's D gene call, TRBD2, goes unchecked for lack of DNA. Germline V gene sequence: CDR1 SGHTA, CDR2 FQGTGA. This CDR3 comprises 15 residues. The CDR3 here is CASSLFAGGHNEQFF.

The chain recombines TRBV6-5 with TRBJ1-2; TCRdb names TRBD1, which stays unverified in the absence of DNA. Germline V gene data show CDR1 as MNHEY and CDR2 as SVGAGI. This CDR3 contains 13 residues. Here the CDR3 reads CASTKGGPDGYTF.

J is TRBJ2-3 and V is TRBV4-1. There are 16 residues in the CDR3. Germline V CDR1 and CDR2: MGHRA, YSYEKL. Here the CDR3 reads CASSQDEGIGTDTQYF.

The CDR3 spells CASSRTSTKNIQYF. V usage is TRBV19 and J usage is TRBJ2-4; TCRdb picks TRBD2, but there is no DNA to check that call. The CDR3 consists of 14 residues. Germline-derived CDR1 and CDR2 are LNHDA and SQIVND (reference sequence).

This chain links TRBV7-9 with TRBJ2-7. Germline values: CDR1 SEHNR, CDR2 FQNEAQ (reference sequence). This CDR3 is 12 amino acids long. CDR3 sequence reads: CASSPLIMEQYF.

V gene TRBV28 combines with J gene TRBJ2-2; checking the TCRdb D call of TRBD2 is not possible without DNA. This CDR3 is 15 amino acids long. The germline gives CDR1 MDHEN, CDR2 SYDVKM. CDR3 in amino acids: CASSFGSGSTGELFF.

This chain uses TRBV5-1 with TRBJ1-2; TCRdb designates TRBD1, a call that cannot be tested without DNA. Germline V gene data show CDR1 as SGHRS and CDR2 as YFSETQ. This CDR3 has 13 residues. This CDR3 reads CASSPGTANGYTF.

The rearrangement links TRBV28 to TRBJ2-1; the D call of TRBD2 rests on TCRdb alone, since no DNA is present to check it. Germline-derived CDR1 and CDR2 are MDHEN and SYDVKM. The CDR3 is 12 amino acids. This CDR3 is CATGLAGLEQFF.